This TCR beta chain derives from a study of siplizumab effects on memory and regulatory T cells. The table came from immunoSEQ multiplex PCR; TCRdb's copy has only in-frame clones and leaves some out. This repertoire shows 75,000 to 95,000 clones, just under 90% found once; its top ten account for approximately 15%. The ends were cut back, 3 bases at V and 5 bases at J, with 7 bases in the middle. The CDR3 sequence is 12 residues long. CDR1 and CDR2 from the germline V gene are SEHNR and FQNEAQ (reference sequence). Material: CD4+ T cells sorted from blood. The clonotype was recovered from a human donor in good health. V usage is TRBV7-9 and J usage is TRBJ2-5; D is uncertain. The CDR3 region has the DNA TGTGCCAGCAGCTTTCCATGGGAGACCCAGTACTTC. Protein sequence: CASSFPWETQYF.